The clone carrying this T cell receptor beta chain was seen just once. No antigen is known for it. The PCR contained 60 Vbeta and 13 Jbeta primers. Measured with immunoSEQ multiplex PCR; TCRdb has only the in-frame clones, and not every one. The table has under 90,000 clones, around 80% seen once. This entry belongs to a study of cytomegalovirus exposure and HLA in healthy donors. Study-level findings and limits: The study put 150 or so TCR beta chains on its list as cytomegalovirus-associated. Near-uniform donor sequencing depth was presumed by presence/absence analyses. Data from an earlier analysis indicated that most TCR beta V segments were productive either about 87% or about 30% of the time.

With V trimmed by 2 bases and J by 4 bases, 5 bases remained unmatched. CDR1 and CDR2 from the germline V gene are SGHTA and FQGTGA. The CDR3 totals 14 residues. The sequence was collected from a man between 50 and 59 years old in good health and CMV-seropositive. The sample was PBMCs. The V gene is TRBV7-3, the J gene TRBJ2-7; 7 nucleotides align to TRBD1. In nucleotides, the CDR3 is TGTGCCAGCAGCTTAGGGACAGTTCCTTACGAGCAGTACTTC. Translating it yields CASSLGTVPYEQYF.